A selection of T cell receptor beta chains follows, all from one sample in a study of T cells in Graves' hyperthyroidism and ophthalmopathy. In TCRdb, the multiplex PCR reads were re-called with MiXCR into one record per CDR3 protein. The profile shows 300,000 to 450,000 distinct CDR3 sequences, approximately 15% of them singletons. The sample was blood. The receptors here all came from a young woman with Graves' hyperthyroidism that later progressed to Graves' ophthalmopathy. Each CDR3 is given with its conserved first and last residue. Each record gives: V gene, D gene, J gene, clone size, CDR3 DNA, CDR3 protein. A D gene is named only where the DNA matches it firmly. The size of a clone is reported for some rows only, either as once, few or many, or as a class for expanded clones.

V: TRBV2; D: NA; J: TRBJ1-5; size: many; DNA: TGTGCCAGCAGTGGGACAGTTAATAGCAATCAGCCCCAGCATTTT; CDR3: CASSGTVNSNQPQHF
V: TRBV6-5; D: NA; J: TRBJ1-1; size: NA; DNA: TGTGCCAGCAGTTACTCCCTAATCGTGCCGGGGGAGGCTGAAGCTTTCTTT; CDR3: CASSYSLIVPGEAEAFF
V: TRBV20-1; D: NA; J: TRBJ2-2; size: NA; DNA: TGCAGTGCTAGGGGGTACGGGACCGTCGGGGAGCTGTTTTTT; CDR3: CSARGYGTVGELFF
V: TRBV4-3; D: NA; J: TRBJ2-1; size: NA; DNA: TGCGCCAGCAGCCAAGCGGGGGCCGGGACGGAAAATGAGCAGTTCTTC; CDR3: CASSQAGAGTENEQFF
V: TRBV7-9; D: NA; J: TRBJ2-3; size: many; DNA: TGTGCCAGCAGCTCTGAGATGGATCCGGGACCAACAGATACGCAGTATTTT; CDR3: CASSSEMDPGPTDTQYF
V: TRBV6-2/TRBV6-3; D: TRBD1; J: TRBJ1-2; size: NA; DNA: TGTGCCAGCAGTTACCCGCAGGGGGCTAACTATGGCTACACCTTC; CDR3: CASSYPQGANYGYTF
V: TRBV12-3/TRBV12-4; D: NA; J: TRBJ2-3; size: many; DNA: TGTGCCAGCAGTTTATTAGGGGGCACAGATACGCAGTATTTT; CDR3: CASSLLGGTDTQYF
V: TRBV5-1; D: TRBD1; J: TRBJ2-1; size: medium-sized; DNA: TGCGCCAGCAGCTTGGAACAGGGGGCACGGAGCAATGAGCAGTTCTTC; CDR3: CASSLEQGARSNEQFF
V: TRBV20-1; D: TRBD1; J: TRBJ2-7; size: many; DNA: TGCAGTGCTAGGCCCCTAACAGGGGTGGCCTACGAGCAGTACTTC; CDR3: CSARPLTGVAYEQYF
V: TRBV29-1; D: NA; J: TRBJ2-3; size: many; DNA: TGCAGCGTTGAAGGGACCCAAGGCGATACGCAGTATTTT; CDR3: CSVEGTQGDTQYF
V: TRBV5-1; D: TRBD2; J: TRBJ2-1; size: many; DNA: TGCGCCAGCAGCTCGCCGACTAGCGGGGAGAACAATGAGCAGTTCTTC; CDR3: CASSSPTSGENNEQFF
V: TRBV28; D: NA; J: TRBJ1-1; size: NA; DNA: TGTGCCAGCAGCCCCCAAAGGGCGGACACTGAAGCTTTCTTT; CDR3: CASSPQRADTEAFF
V: TRBV28; D: TRBD1; J: TRBJ2-5; size: many; DNA: TGTGCCAGCAAAGGGGGGACAGGGGTAGAGACCCAGTACTTC; CDR3: CASKGGTGVETQYF
V: TRBV5-6; D: TRBD1; J: TRBJ2-7; size: NA; DNA: TGTGCCAGCAGCGGGGGACAGTACTACGAGCAGTACTTC; CDR3: CASSGGQYYEQYF
V: TRBV7-9; D: TRBD2; J: TRBJ2-5; size: many; DNA: TGTGCCAGCAGCTTAGGCCCAGCGGGAGAACCACAAGAGACCCAGTACTTC; CDR3: CASSLGPAGEPQETQYF
V: TRBV10-3; D: NA; J: TRBJ2-5; size: many; DNA: TGTGCCATCAAAGGGGACTGGGCGATCCAAGAGACCCAGTACTTC; CDR3: CAIKGDWAIQETQYF
V: TRBV7-2; D: NA; J: TRBJ1-6; size: NA; DNA: TGTGCCAGCAGCTTAGATTGGACCTCTGATAATTCACCCCTCCACTTT; CDR3: CASSLDWTSDNSPLHF
V: TRBV2; D: NA; J: TRBJ1-6; size: many; DNA: TGTGCCAGCAACGGTGGTGCCCAGAGCTCCTATAATTCACCCCTCCACTTT; CDR3: CASNGGAQSSYNSPLHF
V: TRBV6-1; D: TRBD2; J: TRBJ2-7; size: few; DNA: TGTGCCATTTGGGGGGGAGGGGACGAGCAGTACTTC; CDR3: CAIWGGGDEQYF
V: TRBV7-2; D: NA; J: TRBJ2-3; size: few; DNA: TGTGCCAGCAGCGAAGGGTCTCTAGTAGGAGATACGCAGTATTTT; CDR3: CASSEGSLVGDTQYF
V: TRBV29-1; D: NA; J: TRBJ2-7; size: NA; DNA: TGCAGCGCCCTCGTAGGAGCGGGCTACGAGCAGCACTTC; CDR3: CSALVGAGYEQHF
V: TRBV5-1; D: NA; J: TRBJ2-1; size: many; DNA: TGCGCCAGCAGCCATGGCAGCTCCTACAATGAGCAGTTCTTC; CDR3: CASSHGSSYNEQFF
V: TRBV29-1; D: NA; J: TRBJ1-3; size: NA; DNA: TGCAGCGTTGAAGACACAGTGAACACCATATATTTT; CDR3: CSVEDTVNTIYF
V: TRBV29-1; D: NA; J: TRBJ2-6; size: few; DNA: TGCAGCGTTGAAGTCACGGGCTCTGGGGCCAACGTCCTGACTTTC; CDR3: CSVEVTGSGANVLTF
V: TRBV29-1; D: NA; J: TRBJ2-2; size: NA; DNA: TGCAGCGTTGAATCCAGGGCCGCCACCGGGGAGCTGTTTTTT; CDR3: CSVESRAATGELFF
V: TRBV13; D: TRBD1; J: TRBJ2-7; size: few; DNA: TGTGCCAGCAGCGCCAGGGGGCGCGGCGTCTACGAGCAGTACTTC; CDR3: CASSARGRGVYEQYF
V: TRBV28; D: NA; J: TRBJ1-4; size: NA; DNA: TGTGCCAGCAGTCCGGGGTCAACTAATGAAAAACTGTTTTTT; CDR3: CASSPGSTNEKLFF
V: TRBV4-1; D: NA; J: TRBJ2-4; size: NA; DNA: TGCGCCAGCAGCCACCCTGGGGGATACCGGTGGTACTTC; CDR3: CASSHPGGYRWYF
V: TRBV28; D: TRBD1; J: TRBJ1-1; size: NA; DNA: TGTGCCAGCAGTCTCTTACCGGGACAGGGCCGGACTGAAGCTTTCTTT; CDR3: CASSLLPGQGRTEAFF
V: TRBV28; D: NA; J: TRBJ1-1; size: NA; DNA: TGTGCCAGTCCACCTCCGGGGGGGAAGGTTACCACTGAAGCTTTCTTT; CDR3: CASPPPGGKVTTEAFF
V: TRBV11-3; D: TRBD2; J: TRBJ2-5; size: many; DNA: TGTGCCAGCAGCCGGGAGGGCCAAGAGACCCAGTACTTC; CDR3: CASSREGQETQYF
V: TRBV14; D: NA; J: TRBJ2-3; size: many; DNA: TGTGCCAGCAGCCAAGCAAATACGCAGTATTTT; CDR3: CASSQANTQYF
V: TRBV7-2; D: TRBD1; J: TRBJ1-1; size: NA; DNA: TGTGCCAGCACTCCGGGACAGTTGAACACTGAAGCTTTCTTT; CDR3: CASTPGQLNTEAFF
V: TRBV28; D: TRBD2; J: TRBJ2-2; size: many; DNA: TGTGCCAGCAGTTTATCCCAGCGGGAGATCGGGGAGCTGTTTTTT; CDR3: CASSLSQREIGELFF
V: TRBV9; D: NA; J: TRBJ2-5; size: few; DNA: TGTGCCAGCAGCGTAGACGGCGTCTACCAAGAGACCCAGTACTTC; CDR3: CASSVDGVYQETQYF
V: TRBV2; D: NA; J: TRBJ2-7; size: many; DNA: TGTGCCAGCCGGAGGATAGCTTACCCCGAGCAGTACTTC; CDR3: CASRRIAYPEQYF
V: TRBV11-2; D: TRBD1; J: TRBJ2-1; size: many; DNA: TGTGCCAGCAGCTTACTATTGACAGGGGGCGGTTTCAATGAGCAGTTCTTC; CDR3: CASSLLLTGGGFNEQFF
V: TRBV28; D: TRBD1; J: TRBJ2-1; size: many; DNA: TGTGCCAGCAGTTTTGACAGGGGGCAAGGGGAGCAGTTCTTC; CDR3: CASSFDRGQGEQFF
V: TRBV28; D: TRBD2; J: TRBJ2-5; size: NA; DNA: TGTGCCAGCGGTTTTCGCGGGGGAGGACAAAAGACCCAGTACTTC; CDR3: CASGFRGGGQKTQYF
V: TRBV6-1; D: NA; J: TRBJ2-7; size: many; DNA: TGTGCCAGCAGTCCCGGGGGAACCTACGAGCAGTACTTC; CDR3: CASSPGGTYEQYF
V: TRBV6-5; D: NA; J: TRBJ2-2; size: NA; DNA: TGTGCCAGCAGTTACCTAGCGCGGGCCGGGGAGCTGTTTTTT; CDR3: CASSYLARAGELFF
V: TRBV10-3; D: NA; J: TRBJ2-7; size: many; DNA: TGTGCCATCAGTGAGTCGGGGGGTTCTTCCTACGAGCAGTACTTC; CDR3: CAISESGGSSYEQYF
V: TRBV12-3/TRBV12-4; D: TRBD1; J: TRBJ1-2; size: many; DNA: TGTGCCAGCAGTTTCCAGGGGGTTCTCTATGGCTACACCTTC; CDR3: CASSFQGVLYGYTF
V: TRBV6-1; D: TRBD1; J: TRBJ2-7; size: NA; DNA: TGTGCCAGCAGTCATGGGACAGTCCCGTACGAGCAGTACTTC; CDR3: CASSHGTVPYEQYF
V: TRBV13; D: TRBD2; J: TRBJ2-7; size: NA; DNA: TGTGCCAGCAGCAAGTCTAGCGGTTCCTACAATGAGCAGTACTTC; CDR3: CASSKSSGSYNEQYF
V: TRBV3-1; D: NA; J: TRBJ1-5; size: many; DNA: TGTGCCAGCAGCCAAGAAAGGAGAAGGAAGTCCTGTCAGCCCCAGCATTTT; CDR3: CASSQERRRKSCQPQHF
V: TRBV6-1; D: NA; J: TRBJ2-1; size: many; DNA: TGTGCCAGCAGTGACCTCGCGGGACATGAGCAGTTCTTC; CDR3: CASSDLAGHEQFF
V: TRBV7-3; D: TRBD1; J: TRBJ2-3; size: many; DNA: TGTGCCAGCAGCTGGAAAGGGGGCCCAGATACGCAGTATTTT; CDR3: CASSWKGGPDTQYF
V: TRBV2; D: NA; J: TRBJ1-3; size: many; DNA: TGTGCTGGACAGCTCTCTGGAAACACCATATATTTT; CDR3: CAGQLSGNTIYF
V: TRBV30; D: NA; J: TRBJ2-2; size: NA; DNA: TGTGCCTGGAGTGTACAGGGTTTCGGGGAGCTGTTTTTT; CDR3: CAWSVQGFGELFF
V: TRBV7-2; D: NA; J: TRBJ1-2; size: NA; DNA: TGTGCCAGCAGGGGACAAAACGGCTACACCTTC; CDR3: CASRGQNGYTF
V: TRBV24-1; D: NA; J: TRBJ2-2; size: NA; DNA: TGTGCCACCAGTTTTCGAGCCGGGGAGCTGTTTTTT; CDR3: CATSFRAGELFF
V: TRBV19; D: TRBD2; J: TRBJ2-1; size: NA; DNA: TGTGCCAGTAGTGTCCCCGGGACTAGCGGCCTATACAATGAGCAGTTCTTC; CDR3: CASSVPGTSGLYNEQFF
V: TRBV15; D: NA; J: TRBJ2-5; size: NA; DNA: TGTGCCACCAGCAGAGATTGGGGAGTACAAGAGACCCAGTACTTC; CDR3: CATSRDWGVQETQYF
V: TRBV28; D: NA; J: TRBJ1-5; size: many; DNA: TGTGCCAGCAGTTTCGAGCTTAGACGGGATAGCAATCAGCCCCAGCATTTT; CDR3: CASSFELRRDSNQPQHF
V: TRBV28; D: TRBD2; J: TRBJ2-5; size: many; DNA: TGTGCCAGCAGTTTCCTTAAGGCTCGGACTAGCGGGAGGGCGGAGACCCAGTACTTC; CDR3: CASSFLKARTSGRAETQYF
V: TRBV12-3/TRBV12-4; D: NA; J: TRBJ2-7; size: NA; DNA: TGTGCCAGCAGTCCACATAGCTACGAGCAGTACTTC; CDR3: CASSPHSYEQYF